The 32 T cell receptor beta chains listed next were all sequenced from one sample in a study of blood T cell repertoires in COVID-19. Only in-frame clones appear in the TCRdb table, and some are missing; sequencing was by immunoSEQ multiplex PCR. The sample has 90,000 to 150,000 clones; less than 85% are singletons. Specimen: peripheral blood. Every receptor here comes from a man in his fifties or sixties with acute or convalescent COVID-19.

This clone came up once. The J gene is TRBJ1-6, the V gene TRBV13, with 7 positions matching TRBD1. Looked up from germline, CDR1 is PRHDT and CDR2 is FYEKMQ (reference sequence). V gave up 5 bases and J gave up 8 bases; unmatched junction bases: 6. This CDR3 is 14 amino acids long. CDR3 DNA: TGTGCCAGCAGCCGACAGGGTGGCGATTCACCCCTCCACTTT. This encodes CASSRQGGDSPLHF.

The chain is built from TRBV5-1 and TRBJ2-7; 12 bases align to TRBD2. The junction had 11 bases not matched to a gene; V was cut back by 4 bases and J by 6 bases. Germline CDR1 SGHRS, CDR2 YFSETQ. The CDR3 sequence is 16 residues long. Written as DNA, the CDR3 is TGCGCCAGCAGCCCTATCGGGACTAGCGGGCAGGGCGAGCAGTACTTC. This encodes CASSPIGTSGQGEQYF.

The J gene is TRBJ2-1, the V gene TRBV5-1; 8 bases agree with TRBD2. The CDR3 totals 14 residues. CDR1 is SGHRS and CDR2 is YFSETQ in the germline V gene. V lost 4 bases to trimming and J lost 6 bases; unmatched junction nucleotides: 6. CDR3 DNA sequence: TGCGCCAGCAGCCCGGGAGGGCCCCCCAATGAGCAGTTCTTC. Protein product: CASSPGGPPNEQFF.

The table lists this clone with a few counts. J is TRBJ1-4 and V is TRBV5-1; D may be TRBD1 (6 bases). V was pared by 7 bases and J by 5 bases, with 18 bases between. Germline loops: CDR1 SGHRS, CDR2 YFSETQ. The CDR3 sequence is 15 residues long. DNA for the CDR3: TGCGCCAGCCGTCTGGCAGGGGCCCTAAATGAAAAACTGTTTTTT. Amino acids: CASRLAGALNEKLFF.

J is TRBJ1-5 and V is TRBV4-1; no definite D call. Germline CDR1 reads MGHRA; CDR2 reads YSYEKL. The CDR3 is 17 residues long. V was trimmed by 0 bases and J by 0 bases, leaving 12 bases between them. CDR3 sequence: CASSQDGPPLSNQPQHF. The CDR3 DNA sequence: TGCGCCAGCAGCCAAGATGGCCCCCCCCTTAGCAATCAGCCCCAGCATTTT.

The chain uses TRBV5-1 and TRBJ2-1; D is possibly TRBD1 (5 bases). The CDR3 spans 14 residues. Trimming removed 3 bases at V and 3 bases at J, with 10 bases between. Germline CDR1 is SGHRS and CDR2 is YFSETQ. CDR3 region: CASSSPGNYNEQFF. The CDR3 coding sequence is TGCGCCAGCAGCTCCCCAGGGAACTACAATGAGCAGTTCTTC.

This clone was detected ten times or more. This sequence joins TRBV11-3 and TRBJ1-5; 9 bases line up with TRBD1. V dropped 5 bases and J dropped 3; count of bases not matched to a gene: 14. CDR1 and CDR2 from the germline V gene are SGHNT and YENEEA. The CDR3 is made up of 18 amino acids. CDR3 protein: CASSRKDKTGGLNQPQHF. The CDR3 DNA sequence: TGTGCCAGCAGCCGAAAGGACAAGACAGGGGGTCTCAATCAGCCCCAGCATTTT.

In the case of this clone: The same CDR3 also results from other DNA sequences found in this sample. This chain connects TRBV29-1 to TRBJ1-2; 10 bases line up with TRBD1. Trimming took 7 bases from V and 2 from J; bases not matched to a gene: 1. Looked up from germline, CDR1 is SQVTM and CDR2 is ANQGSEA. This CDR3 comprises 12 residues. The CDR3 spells CSGTGGNYGYTF. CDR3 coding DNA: TGCAGCGGGACAGGGGGAAACTATGGCTACACCTTC.

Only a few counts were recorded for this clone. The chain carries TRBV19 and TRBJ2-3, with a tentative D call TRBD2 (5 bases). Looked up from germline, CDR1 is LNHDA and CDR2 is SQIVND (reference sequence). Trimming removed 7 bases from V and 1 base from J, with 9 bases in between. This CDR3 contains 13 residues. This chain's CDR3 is CASKLGRTDTQYF. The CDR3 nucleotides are TGTGCCAGTAAACTAGGCCGCACAGATACGCAGTATTTT.

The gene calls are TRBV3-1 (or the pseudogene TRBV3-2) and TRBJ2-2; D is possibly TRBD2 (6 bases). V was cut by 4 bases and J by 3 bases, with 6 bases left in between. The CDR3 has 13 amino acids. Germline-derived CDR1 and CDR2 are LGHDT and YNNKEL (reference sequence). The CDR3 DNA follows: TGTGCCAGCAGCCGGGGGGACACCGGGGAGCTGTTTTTT. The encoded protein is CASSRGDTGELFF.

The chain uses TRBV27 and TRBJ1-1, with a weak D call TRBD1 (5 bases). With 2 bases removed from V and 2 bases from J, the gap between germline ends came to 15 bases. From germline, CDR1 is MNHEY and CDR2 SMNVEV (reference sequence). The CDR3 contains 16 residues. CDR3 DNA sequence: TGTGCCAGCAGTTTAACTTACAGGACCCGAAACACTGAAGCTTTCTTT. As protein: CASSLTYRTRNTEAFF.

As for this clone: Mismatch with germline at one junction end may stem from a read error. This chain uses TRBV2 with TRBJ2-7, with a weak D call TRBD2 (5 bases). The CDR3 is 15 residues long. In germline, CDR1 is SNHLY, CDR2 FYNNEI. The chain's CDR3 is CASSIRGTLTYGQYF. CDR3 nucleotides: TGTGCCAGCAGTATTCGGGGAACCCTCACCTACGGGCAGTACTTC.

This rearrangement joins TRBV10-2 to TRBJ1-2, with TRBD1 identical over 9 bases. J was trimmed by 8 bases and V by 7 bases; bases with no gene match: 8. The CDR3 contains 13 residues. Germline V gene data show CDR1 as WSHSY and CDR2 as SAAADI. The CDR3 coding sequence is TGCGCCAGCACCCCGGGACAGGGCGGGGGCTACACCTTC. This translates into CASTPGQGGGYTF.

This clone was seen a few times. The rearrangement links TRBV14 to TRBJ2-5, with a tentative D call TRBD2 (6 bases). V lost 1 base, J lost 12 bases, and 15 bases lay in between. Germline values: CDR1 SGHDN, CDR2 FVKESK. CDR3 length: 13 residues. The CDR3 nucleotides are TGTGCCAGCAGCCAAGGTTTGGATAGCGGAAAGTACTTC. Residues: CASSQGLDSGKYF.

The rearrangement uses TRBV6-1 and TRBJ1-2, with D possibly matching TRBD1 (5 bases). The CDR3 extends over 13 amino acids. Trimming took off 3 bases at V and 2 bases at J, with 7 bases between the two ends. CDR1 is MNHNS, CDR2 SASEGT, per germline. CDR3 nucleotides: TGTGCCAGCAGTGACAGGGTGAACTATGGCTACACCTTC. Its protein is CASSDRVNYGYTF.

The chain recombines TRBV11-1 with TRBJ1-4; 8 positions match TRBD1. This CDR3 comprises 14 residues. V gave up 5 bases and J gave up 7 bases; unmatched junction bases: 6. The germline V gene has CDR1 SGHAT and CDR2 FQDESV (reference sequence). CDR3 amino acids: CASSRDRGSEKLFF. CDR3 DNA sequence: TGTGCCAGCAGCCGCGACAGGGGCAGTGAAAAACTGTTTTTT.

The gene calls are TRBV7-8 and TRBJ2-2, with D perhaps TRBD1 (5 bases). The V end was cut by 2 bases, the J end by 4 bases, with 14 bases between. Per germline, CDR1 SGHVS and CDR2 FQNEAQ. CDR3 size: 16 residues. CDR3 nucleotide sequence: TGTGCCAGCAGCTTAACTACAGGAAGCTCCACCGGGGAGCTGTTTTTT. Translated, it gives CASSLTTGSSTGELFF.

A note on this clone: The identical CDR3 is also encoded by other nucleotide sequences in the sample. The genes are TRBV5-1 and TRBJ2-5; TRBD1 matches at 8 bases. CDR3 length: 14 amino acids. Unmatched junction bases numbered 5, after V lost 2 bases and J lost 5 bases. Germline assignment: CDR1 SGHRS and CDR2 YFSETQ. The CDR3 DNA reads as TGCGCCAGCAGCTTCGGACAGGGCAGGGAGACCCAGTACTTC. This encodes CASSFGQGRETQYF.

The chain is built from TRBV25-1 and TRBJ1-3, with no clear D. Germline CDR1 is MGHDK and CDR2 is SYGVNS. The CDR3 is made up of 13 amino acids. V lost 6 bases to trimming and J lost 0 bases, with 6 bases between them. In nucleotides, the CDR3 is TGTGCCAGCAGGATGAGCTCTGGAAACACCATATATTTT. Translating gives CASRMSSGNTIYF.

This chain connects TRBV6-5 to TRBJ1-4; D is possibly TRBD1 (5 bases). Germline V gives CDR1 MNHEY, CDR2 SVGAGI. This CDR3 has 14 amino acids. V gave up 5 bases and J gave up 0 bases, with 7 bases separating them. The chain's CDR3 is CASSPTATNEKLFF. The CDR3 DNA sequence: TGTGCCAGCAGTCCGACAGCAACTAATGAAAAACTGTTTTTT.

The DNA for the CDR3 is TGCGCCAGCAGCTTGGGCGGGGGCGAGGTAGTAGCTTTCTTT. Amino acids: CASSLGGGEVVAFF. The rearrangement joins TRBV5-1 to TRBJ1-1; weak D call: TRBD1 (6 bases). The germline V and J ends were trimmed by 0 bases and 10 bases, with 16 bases remaining between them. Germline CDR1 SGHRS, CDR2 YFSETQ. CDR3 length equals 14 residues.

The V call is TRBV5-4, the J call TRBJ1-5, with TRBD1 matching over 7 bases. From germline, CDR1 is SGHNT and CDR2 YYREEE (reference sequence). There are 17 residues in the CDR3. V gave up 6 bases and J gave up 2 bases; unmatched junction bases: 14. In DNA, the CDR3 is TGTGCCAGCACCTCCCTGGACAGGTGCCGTGGCAATCAGCCCCAGCATTTT. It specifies CASTSLDRCRGNQPQHF.

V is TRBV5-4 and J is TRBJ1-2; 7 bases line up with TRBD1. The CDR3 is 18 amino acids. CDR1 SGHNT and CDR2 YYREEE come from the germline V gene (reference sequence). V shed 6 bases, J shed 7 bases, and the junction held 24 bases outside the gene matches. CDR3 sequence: CASTRGPVNRGQSSGYTF. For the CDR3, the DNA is TGTGCCAGCACCCGGGGCCCTGTTAATAGGGGGCAATCTTCTGGCTACACCTTC.

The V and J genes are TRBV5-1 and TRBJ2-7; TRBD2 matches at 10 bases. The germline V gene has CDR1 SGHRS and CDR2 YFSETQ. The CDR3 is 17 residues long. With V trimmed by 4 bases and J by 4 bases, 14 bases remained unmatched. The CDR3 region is CASSGGLLGTSAYEQYF. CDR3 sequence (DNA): TGCGCCAGCAGCGGGGGATTACTCGGGACTAGCGCGTACGAGCAGTACTTC.

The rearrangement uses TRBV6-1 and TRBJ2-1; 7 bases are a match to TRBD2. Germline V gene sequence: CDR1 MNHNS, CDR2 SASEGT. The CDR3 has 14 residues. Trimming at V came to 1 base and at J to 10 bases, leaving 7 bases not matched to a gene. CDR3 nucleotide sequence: TGTGCCAGCAGTGAAGGGAGGTCAGCGGGGGAGCAGTTCTTC. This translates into CASSEGRSAGEQFF.

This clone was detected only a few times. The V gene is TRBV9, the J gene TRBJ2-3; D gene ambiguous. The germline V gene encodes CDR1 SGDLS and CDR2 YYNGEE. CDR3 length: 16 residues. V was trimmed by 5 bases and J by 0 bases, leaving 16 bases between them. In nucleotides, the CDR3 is TGTGCCAGCAGTACCGCGGCTTCTTCTAGCACAGATACGCAGTATTTT. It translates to CASSTAASSSTDTQYF.

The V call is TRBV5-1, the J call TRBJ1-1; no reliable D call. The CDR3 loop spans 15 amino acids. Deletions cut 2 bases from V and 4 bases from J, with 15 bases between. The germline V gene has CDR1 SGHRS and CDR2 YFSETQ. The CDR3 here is CASSLSNWRLTEAFF. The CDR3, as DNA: TGCGCCAGCAGCTTAAGTAATTGGAGACTCACTGAAGCTTTCTTT.

CDR3 sequence: CASSLGGSHYGYTF. Here the CDR3 DNA reads TGTGCCAGCAGCTTAGGGGGCAGTCACTATGGCTACACCTTC. The chain employs TRBV11-2 and TRBJ1-2; the D gene is possibly TRBD1 (5 bases). The CDR3 loop spans 14 amino acids. Trimming shortened V by 1 base and J by 3 bases, and 9 bases separated the two germline ends. Germline assignment: CDR1 SGHAT and CDR2 FQNNGV.

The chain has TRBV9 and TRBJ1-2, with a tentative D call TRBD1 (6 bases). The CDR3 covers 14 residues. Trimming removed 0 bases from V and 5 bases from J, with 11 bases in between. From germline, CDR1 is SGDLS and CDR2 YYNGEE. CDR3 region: CASSVELGGYGYTF. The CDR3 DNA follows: TGTGCCAGCAGCGTAGAGCTAGGGGGATATGGCTACACCTTC.

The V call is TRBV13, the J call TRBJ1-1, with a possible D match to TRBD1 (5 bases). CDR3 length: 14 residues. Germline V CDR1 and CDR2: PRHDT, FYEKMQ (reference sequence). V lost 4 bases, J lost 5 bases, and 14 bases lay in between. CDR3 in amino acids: CASSSDGGSTEAFF. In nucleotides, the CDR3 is TGTGCCAGCAGCTCGGACGGGGGATCAACTGAAGCTTTCTTT.

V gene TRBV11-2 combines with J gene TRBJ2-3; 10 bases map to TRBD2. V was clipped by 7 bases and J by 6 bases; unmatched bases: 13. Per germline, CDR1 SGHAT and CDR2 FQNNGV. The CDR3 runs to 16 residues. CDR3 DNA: TGTGCCAGCAACCCCACTCTAGCGGGAGAATGGGATACGCAGTATTTT. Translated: CASNPTLAGEWDTQYF.

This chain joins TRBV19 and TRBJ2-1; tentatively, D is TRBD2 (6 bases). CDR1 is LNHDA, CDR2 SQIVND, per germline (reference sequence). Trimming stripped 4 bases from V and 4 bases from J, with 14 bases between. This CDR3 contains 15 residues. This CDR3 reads CASSRRAGLYNEQFF. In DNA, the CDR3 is TGTGCCAGTAGTAGGAGGGCCGGACTATACAATGAGCAGTTCTTC.